The 5 T cell receptor beta chains in this list originate from one sample, sequenced in a study of shared clonotypes between healthy human individuals. Naive CD8 populations comprised CD45RO-negative cells positively selected for CCR7, excluding terminally differentiated effector memory CD45RA+ cells. Generated by immunoSEQ multiplex PCR, the TCRdb table keeps only in-frame clones and is missing some. The sample yields hundreds of thousands of clones, roughly 96% seen once. Sequences were obtained from naive CD8+ T cells sorted from blood. These receptors all come from a young woman in good health.

This rearrangement joins TRBV27 to TRBJ1-2, with a possible D match to TRBD1 (5 bases). The CDR3 is 14 amino acids. The V end lost 4 bases, the J end lost 5 bases, and 14 bases lay between the germline ends. Germline lookup yields CDR1 MNHEY and CDR2 SMNVEV (reference sequence). In nucleotides, the CDR3 is TGTGCCAGCAGTTCAGACAGATATTTATATGGCTACACCTTC. It yields the protein CASSSDRYLYGYTF.

This chain connects TRBV4-1 to TRBJ1-2; D perhaps matches TRBD1 (5 bases). V was clipped by 4 bases and J by 1 base, with 13 bases between them. Germline CDR1 and CDR2: MGHRA and YSYEKL. This CDR3 region has 15 residues. The CDR3 nucleotides are TGCGCCAGCAGCCCCGGGACTGTAGTTAACTATGGCTACACCTTC. This sequence encodes CASSPGTVVNYGYTF.

The V call is TRBV13, the J call TRBJ2-5; D may be TRBD1 or TRBD2 (6 bases each). This CDR3 spans 17 amino acids. Trimming took 1 base from V and 2 from J, leaving 17 bases between them. Germline CDR1 is PRHDT and CDR2 is FYEKMQ (reference sequence). The DNA of the CDR3 is TGTGCCAGCAGCTTAGATCGGGGGCTCACCATTCAAGAGACCCAGTACTTC. Protein sequence: CASSLDRGLTIQETQYF.

The chain combines TRBV19 with TRBJ2-3; D unclear. This CDR3 has 14 amino acids. Germline V gives CDR1 LNHDA, CDR2 SQIVND (reference sequence). V lost 3 bases to trimming and J lost 6 bases, with 13 bases between them. CDR3 sequence: CASSIDPDPDTQYF. As DNA, the CDR3 is TGTGCCAGTAGTATCGATCCGGATCCGGATACGCAGTATTTT.

The chain employs TRBV11-2 and TRBJ1-2; a possible D gene is TRBD1 (6 bases). The V and J ends lost 5 bases and 1 base respectively, with 14 bases between them. The CDR3 is 15 amino acids. Germline CDR1 reads SGHAT; CDR2 reads FQNNGV. DNA of the CDR3: TGTGCCAGCAGCCCCTGGGCGGGACATAACTATGGCTACACCTTC. The encoded protein is CASSPWAGHNYGYTF.